This T cell receptor (beta chain) was recovered during a study of CD8 T cells in ankylosing spondylitis. Notes on the study in general: Within ankylosing spondylitis blood, a TCR beta motif made up of several highly homologous variants appeared to be characteristic.

Via MiXCR, TCRdb re-called the 5' RACE reads, giving one row per CDR3 protein. The table has 650,000 to 800,000 distinct CDR3 sequences, around 20% seen once; the top ten hold under 20%. Germline V gene lookup returns CDR1 SQVTM and CDR2 ANQGSEA. The V end lost 0 bases, the J end lost 12 bases, and 15 bases lay between the germline ends. The CDR3 length is 13 residues. This clonotype was picked up a small number of times. Its antigen is unidentified. Sequencing was carried out using blood, either unsorted or a sorted T cell fraction (not recorded which). This chain joins TRBV29-1 and TRBJ2-4; unclear D gene. This clonotype was sampled from a male donor with ankylosing spondylitis. The CDR3 protein is CSVEDRAGQSQYF. The DNA for the CDR3 is TGCAGCGTTGAAGATAGGGCAGGCCAATCTCAGTACTTC.